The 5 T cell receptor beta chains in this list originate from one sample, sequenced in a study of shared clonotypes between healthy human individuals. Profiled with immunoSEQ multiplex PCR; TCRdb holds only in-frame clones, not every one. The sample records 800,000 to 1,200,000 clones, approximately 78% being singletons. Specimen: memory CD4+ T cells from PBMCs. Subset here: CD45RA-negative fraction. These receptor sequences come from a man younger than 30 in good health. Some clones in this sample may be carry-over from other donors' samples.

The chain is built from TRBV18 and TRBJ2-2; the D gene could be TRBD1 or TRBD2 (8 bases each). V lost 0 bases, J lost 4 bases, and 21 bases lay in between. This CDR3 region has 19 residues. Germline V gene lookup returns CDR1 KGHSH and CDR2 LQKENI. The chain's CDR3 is CASSPPQGAGGPGTGELFF. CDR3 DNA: TGTGCCAGCTCACCACCGCAGGGGGCGGGAGGCCCGGGCACCGGGGAGCTGTTTTTT.

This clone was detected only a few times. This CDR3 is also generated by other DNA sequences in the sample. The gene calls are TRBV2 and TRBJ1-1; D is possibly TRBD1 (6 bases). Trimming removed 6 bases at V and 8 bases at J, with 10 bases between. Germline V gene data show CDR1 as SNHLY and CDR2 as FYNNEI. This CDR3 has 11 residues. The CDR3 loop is CASSDTGEAFF. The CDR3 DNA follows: TGTGCCAGCAGCGATACAGGGGAAGCTTTCTTT.

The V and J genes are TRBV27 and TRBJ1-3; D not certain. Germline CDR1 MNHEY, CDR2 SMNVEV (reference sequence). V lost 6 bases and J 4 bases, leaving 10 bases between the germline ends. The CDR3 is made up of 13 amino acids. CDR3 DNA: TGTGCCAGCAGCACGGGCCTCGGAAACACCATATATTTT. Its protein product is CASSTGLGNTIYF.

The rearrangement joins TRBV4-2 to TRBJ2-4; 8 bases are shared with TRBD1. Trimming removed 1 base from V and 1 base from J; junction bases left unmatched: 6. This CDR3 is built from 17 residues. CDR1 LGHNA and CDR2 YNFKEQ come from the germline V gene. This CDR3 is CASSQAHRQGAKNIQYF. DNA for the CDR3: TGTGCCAGCAGCCAAGCGCACAGACAGGGGGCCAAAAACATTCAGTACTTC.

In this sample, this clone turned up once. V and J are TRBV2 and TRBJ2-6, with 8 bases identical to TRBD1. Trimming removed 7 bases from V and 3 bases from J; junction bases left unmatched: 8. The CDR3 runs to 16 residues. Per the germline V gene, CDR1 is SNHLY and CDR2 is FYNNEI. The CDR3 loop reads CASTGQGARGANVLTF. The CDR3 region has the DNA TGTGCCAGCACCGGGCAGGGGGCGCGTGGGGCCAACGTCCTGACTTTC.